The rows below give T cell receptor beta chains drawn from one sample of a study of cytomegalovirus exposure and HLA in healthy donors. The protocol was immunoSEQ multiplex PCR, while the TCRdb copy is restricted to in-frame clones and leaves out a portion. The table shows about 250,000 clones, with 87% occurring only once. The sample taken for sequencing was PBMCs. The receptors originated from a man aged 18 to 29 in good health and CMV-seronegative. CDR3s include the opening cysteine and the closing phenylalanine or tryptophan. Fields, in order: V gene, J gene, clone size, CDR3 protein. Size values are once, few and many counts, or a class for expanded clones, and some rows have none.

>TRBV4-1|TRBJ1-1|-
CASSPAFYPGQAPPGAFF
>TRBV5-6|TRBJ2-7|once
CASSFPGGEQYF
>TRBV29-1|TRBJ2-1|-
CSALRTSSSSYNEQFF
>TRBV29-1|TRBJ2-2|-
CSVGRQTGELFF
>TRBV27|TRBJ2-7|-
CASSKFQREDEQYF
>TRBV30|TRBJ1-1|-
CAWDRGRRTEAFF
>TRBV29-1|TRBJ1-4|once
CSVAKTGGTTNEKLFF
>TRBV6-4|TRBJ2-1|-
CASRRTSGVDEQFF
>TRBV7-2|TRBJ2-2|-
CASSPRGFTGELFF
>TRBV4-3|TRBJ1-1|-
CASSHGQHTEAFF
>TRBV7-2|TRBJ1-6|-
CASSLTTGGSPLHF
>TRBV28|TRBJ2-7|-
CASSRTYEQYF
>TRBV2|TRBJ1-1|-
CASSGDRGREDEAFF
>TRBV6-5|TRBJ1-6|-
CASSYRQASSPLHF
>TRBV5-4|TRBJ2-7|many
CASSPGTSGPRKEQYF
>TRBV11-2|TRBJ1-2|once
CASSLDSYYGYTF
>TRBV28|TRBJ2-7|-
CASRRQGSYEQYF
>TRBV7-9|TRBJ2-3|-
CASSLSTNGDTQYF
>TRBV12-2|TRBJ1-5|-
CASRPHSNQPQHF
>TRBV10-3|TRBJ1-3|-
CAISEDRVGNTIYF
>TRBV7-9|TRBJ1-1|-
CASSSDKLNTEAFF
>TRBV7-2|TRBJ2-2|-
CASSLEPAGGELFF
>TRBV20-1|TRBJ1-4|-
CSAPWGVRLFF
>TRBV4-3|TRBJ1-1|-
CASSQQIMNTEAFF
>TRBV4-1|TRBJ2-7|-
CASSQDHRGLYEQYF
>TRBV28|TRBJ1-2|-
CASSLQGNGYTF
>TRBV30|TRBJ1-5|-
CAWSKLRGEQPQHF
>TRBV18|TRBJ2-2|-
CASSTGTGGFWELFF
>TRBV7-6|TRBJ2-1|-
CASSLVGTSSYNEQFF
>TRBV15|TRBJ1-2|-
CATSPHSSPRGLSGYTF
>TRBV7-2|TRBJ2-7|-
CASSLGDSIVYEQYF
>TRBV28|TRBJ1-2|-
CASRTGGYGYTF
>TRBV10-3|TRBJ2-1|-
CAISSGTRPNEQFF
>TRBV4-3|TRBJ2-7|-
CASSQEPHSYEQYF
>TRBV4-1|TRBJ1-4|-
CATQGHGEKLFF
>TRBV28|TRBJ2-7|-
CASSLHPGLVGSYEQYF
>TRBV10-3|TRBJ1-5|few
CAISVGAGGNQPQHF
>TRBV5-1|TRBJ2-3|-
CASSRSLDRKGTDTQYF
>TRBV11-2|TRBJ2-7|-
CASSLEKGAVFEQYF
>TRBV15|TRBJ2-1|-
CATSRGQTSGGTNNEQFF
>TRBV7-3|TRBJ2-1|-
CASSLLAGALNEQFF
>TRBV18|TRBJ2-1|-
CASSPLGLLNNEQFF
>TRBV29-1|TRBJ2-1|-
CSVDLAGGGEQFF
>TRBV29-1|TRBJ2-3|-
CSAYIEGLTDTQYF
>TRBV4-3|TRBJ1-1|-
CASSQAVGKNTEAFF
>TRBV28|TRBJ1-2|-
CASSEYYYGYTF
>TRBV7-2|TRBJ2-1|-
CASSAYDEQFF
>TRBV25-1|TRBJ2-7|-
CASSGPGTGVKQYF
>TRBV20-1|TRBJ1-1|once
CSARDRGEAFF
>TRBV15|TRBJ1-4|once
CATSRDPRSLTGSEKLFF
>TRBV6-5|TRBJ2-3|once
CASSYREGADTQYF
>TRBV27|TRBJ1-3|-
CASSLFGGDRSSGNTIYF
>TRBV19|TRBJ1-2|-
CASRDRTRLYGYTF
>TRBV11-2|TRBJ2-1|-
CASSLDLDIAVNEQFF
>TRBV9|TRBJ1-2|-
CASSAFDGYTF